The 26 T cell receptor beta chains in this list originate from one sample, sequenced in a study of blood T cell repertoires in COVID-19. Profiling relied on immunoSEQ multiplex PCR, and the TCRdb table lists in-frame clones only, not all of them. This table holds tens of thousands of clones, roughly 80% found once. Material: peripheral blood. The receptors come from a woman in her fifties or sixties with acute or convalescent COVID-19.

V usage is TRBV3-1 (or the pseudogene TRBV3-2) and J usage is TRBJ2-1; 10 bases line up with TRBD2. Germline lookup yields CDR1 LGHDT and CDR2 YNNKEL (reference sequence). Trimming at V came to 1 base and at J to 8 bases, leaving 17 bases not matched to a gene. CDR3 length: 19 amino acids. The CDR3 DNA sequence: TGTGCCAGCAGCCAAGTGAACCTAGCGGGAGTTTTAGGGGGCGATGAGCAGTTCTTC. Translated: CASSQVNLAGVLGGDEQFF.

The table lists this clone with a count of one. The gene calls are TRBV3-1 (or the pseudogene TRBV3-2) and TRBJ2-3; D is perhaps TRBD2 (6 bases). CDR1 and CDR2 (germline): LGHDT, YNNKEL (reference sequence). With 4 bases removed from V and 3 bases from J, the gap between germline ends came to 14 bases. This CDR3 has 15 residues. The CDR3 sequence is CASSPRRGRTDTQYF. Written as DNA, the CDR3 is TGTGCCAGCAGCCCCCGGAGGGGTAGGACAGATACGCAGTATTTT.

V is TRBV28 and J is TRBJ2-7; the match to TRBD1 covers 8 bases. Germline-derived CDR1 and CDR2 are MDHEN and SYDVKM. Unmatched junction bases numbered 4, after V lost 0 bases and J lost 6 bases. The CDR3 extends over 14 amino acids. The DNA of the CDR3 is TGTGCCAGCAGTTTATGGCAGGGGGCTTCCGAGCAGTACTTC. Translating gives CASSLWQGASEQYF.

This clone has a handful of counts. The chain links TRBV6-5 to TRBJ1-1, with no clear D. Trimming shortened V by 1 base and J by 7 bases, and 16 bases separated the two germline ends. The CDR3 spans 15 residues. Germline-derived CDR1 and CDR2 are MNHEY and SVGAGI. The DNA for the CDR3 is TGTGCCAGCAGTTACTTGCCCCCTGAAGCCCTTGAAGCTTTCTTT. Its translation: CASSYLPPEALEAFF.

The rearrangement uses TRBV6-2 or TRBV6-3 and TRBJ2-1; 8 bases match TRBD1. V lost 6 bases to trimming and J lost 1 base; unmatched junction nucleotides: 5. Germline assignment: CDR1 MNHEY and CDR2 SVGEGT. The CDR3 spans 15 residues. The CDR3 sequence is CASSLRQGSYNEQFF. The CDR3 nucleotides are TGTGCCAGCAGCTTACGACAGGGGTCCTACAATGAGCAGTTCTTC.

V gene TRBV5-5 combines with J gene TRBJ2-7; the D gene is possibly TRBD2 (5 bases). V lost 2 bases to trimming and J lost 2 bases, with 17 bases between them. In germline, CDR1 is SGHKS, CDR2 YYEKEE (reference sequence). This CDR3 has 16 amino acids. The CDR3 sequence: CASSLQILAAPYEQYF. CDR3 bases: TGTGCCAGCAGCTTACAAATTCTAGCTGCCCCCTACGAGCAGTACTTC.

This chain connects TRBV7-3 to TRBJ2-1; 9 nucleotides agree with TRBD1. CDR1 and CDR2 from the germline V gene are SGHTA and FQGTGA. The CDR3 contains 17 residues. The J segment lost 6 bases and the V segment lost 5 bases, leaving 14 bases of the junction unmatched. The CDR3 nucleotides are TGTGCCAGCAGCGTAGGAGGGGCGGGACAGGGAGGCAATGAGCAGTTCTTC. It yields the protein CASSVGGAGQGGNEQFF.

The chain carries TRBV5-4 and TRBJ1-6; no definite D call. Germline V gene lookup returns CDR1 SGHNT and CDR2 YYREEE (reference sequence). The germline V and J ends were trimmed by 0 bases and 11 bases, with 12 bases remaining between them. The CDR3 has 14 residues. The CDR3 nucleotides read TGTGCCAGCAGCTTGGCCGGTTATGGAGCACCCCTCCACTTT. Translating it yields CASSLAGYGAPLHF.

This clone was detected only once. This chain uses TRBV5-1 with TRBJ2-5, with TRBD2 as a possible D gene (7 bases). The germline V gene has CDR1 SGHRS and CDR2 YFSETQ. The V and J ends lost 4 bases and 5 bases respectively, with 12 bases between them. CDR3 length: 13 amino acids. DNA for the CDR3: TGCGCCAGCAGCGGGGGGGCTAGGGAGACCCAGTACTTC. It is translated as CASSGGARETQYF.

The sample holds a few counts of this clone. The V call is TRBV2, the J call TRBJ1-1; D perhaps matches TRBD1 (6 bases). The CDR3 covers 14 residues. V was clipped by 8 bases and J by 4 bases, with 17 bases between them. The germline CDR1 and CDR2 sequences are SNHLY and FYNNEI. The CDR3: CASQGNLAVTEAFF. In nucleotides, the CDR3 is TGTGCCAGCCAGGGGAATCTAGCAGTCACTGAAGCTTTCTTT.

The J gene is TRBJ2-5, the V gene TRBV6-2 or TRBV6-3; TRBD2 agrees at 13 bases. CDR3 length equals 15 residues. V trimming: 5 bases; J trimming: 5 bases; junction bases outside the gene matches: 5. Germline loops: CDR1 MNHEY, CDR2 SVGEGT. The CDR3 DNA reads TGTGCCAGCAGTAACGGACTAGCGGGGGTGGAGACCCAGTACTTC. Translated, it gives CASSNGLAGVETQYF.

This chain links TRBV2 with TRBJ1-4; D call uncertain. The V gene's germline CDR1 is SNHLY and CDR2 FYNNEI. Trimming took off 6 bases at V and 8 bases at J, with 16 bases between the two ends. This CDR3 contains 14 residues. CDR3 region: CASRTTELQEKLFF. The CDR3 DNA reads TGTGCCAGCAGAACCACAGAGTTACAGGAAAAACTGTTTTTT.

This clone has only one observation. The chain carries TRBV5-1 and TRBJ2-1; 8 nucleotides match TRBD1. The CDR3 is 14 amino acids. Germline-derived CDR1 and CDR2 are SGHRS and YFSETQ. V shed 2 bases, J shed 10 bases, and the junction held 8 bases outside the gene matches. CDR3 loop: CASSFQGAFAEQFF. In nucleotides, the CDR3 is TGCGCCAGCAGCTTTCAGGGGGCTTTCGCCGAGCAGTTCTTC.

The chain employs TRBV14 and TRBJ2-6; no definite D call. V was trimmed by 4 bases and J by 4 bases, leaving 5 bases between them. The CDR3 consists of 13 residues. The germline V gene has CDR1 SGHDN and CDR2 FVKESK. The CDR3 nucleotides read TGTGCCAGCAGCCCTATCGGGGCCAACGTCCTGACTTTC. Translation gives CASSPIGANVLTF.

The chain employs TRBV5-6 and TRBJ1-2; a possible D gene is TRBD1 (6 bases). The CDR3 has 13 amino acids. Germline V CDR1 and CDR2: SGHDT, YYEEEE. Trimming left V 8 bases short and J 5 bases short, with 16 bases between. CDR3 nucleotides: TGTGCCAGTCTACGGATAGGACAGTATGGCTACACCTTC. It specifies CASLRIGQYGYTF.

V usage is TRBV6-5 and J usage is TRBJ1-1; D remains ambiguous. The CDR3 consists of 11 residues. Trimming pared 7 bases from V and 1 base from J, leaving 4 bases between. Germline V gene data show CDR1 as MNHEY and CDR2 as SVGAGI. The CDR3 region is CASTRNTEAFF. CDR3 nucleotide sequence: TGTGCCAGCACTCGGAACACTGAAGCTTTCTTT.

V gene TRBV13 combines with J gene TRBJ1-2; 8 nucleotides align to TRBD1. The CDR3 totals 14 residues. The germline V gene has CDR1 PRHDT and CDR2 FYEKMQ (reference sequence). V shed 6 bases, J shed 3 bases, and the junction held 6 bases outside the gene matches. The CDR3 sequence is CASRRDRHHYGYTF. The CDR3 bases are TGTGCCAGCAGGAGGGACAGGCATCACTATGGCTACACCTTC. The entire variable domain, with the rest obtained from reference TRBV13 and TRBJ1-2, is as follows: AAGVIQSPRHLIKEKRETATLKCYPIPRHDTVYWYQQGPGQDPQFLISFYEKMQSDKGSIPDRFSAQQFSDYHSELNMSSLELGDSALYFCASRRDRHHYGYTFGSGTRLTVV.

The chain recombines TRBV13 with TRBJ1-2; TRBD1 agrees at 7 bases. Losses at the gene ends were 5 bases for V and 3 bases for J; bases not matched to a gene: 6. Germline loops: CDR1 PRHDT, CDR2 FYEKMQ (reference sequence). The CDR3 runs to 14 residues. CDR3 in amino acids: CASSGRDSDYGYTF. In nucleotides, the CDR3 is TGTGCCAGCAGCGGACGGGACAGCGACTATGGCTACACCTTC.

This sequence joins TRBV9 and TRBJ2-2, with D possibly TRBD2 on 5 matching bases. This CDR3 spans 13 amino acids. Germline V gene sequence: CDR1 SGDLS, CDR2 YYNGEE. V was trimmed by 0 bases and J by 6 bases, leaving 6 bases between them. The CDR3 bases are TGTGCCAGCAGCGTAGACGGGGCCGGGGAGCTGTTTTTT. This sequence encodes CASSVDGAGELFF. Variable domain in full (rest from reference TRBV9 and TRBJ2-2): DSGVTQTPKHLITATGQRVTLRCSPRSGDLSVYWYQQSLDQGLQFLIQYYNGEERAKGNILERFSAQQFPDLHSELNLSSLELGDSALYFCASSVDGAGELFFGEGSRLTVL.

The chain carries TRBV24-1 and TRBJ1-2; tentative D call: TRBD1 (5 bases). The CDR3 runs 13 residues. With 0 bases removed from V and 8 bases from J, the gap between germline ends came to 9 bases. Germline CDR1 is KGHDR and CDR2 is SFDVKD. CDR3 coding DNA: TGTGCCACCAGTGATTTGGGGACTGCGGGCTACACCTTC. It translates to CATSDLGTAGYTF.

The genes are TRBV7-9 and TRBJ2-5, with D maybe TRBD2 (5 bases). Germline V CDR1 and CDR2: SEHNR, FQNEAQ (reference sequence). V was trimmed by 1 base and J by 5 bases, leaving 8 bases between them. The CDR3 is 13 amino acids. The CDR3 region has the DNA TGTGCCAGCAGCTTAGTGGGCGGGGAGACCCAGTACTTC. As protein: CASSLVGGETQYF.

The chain couples TRBV6-5 to TRBJ2-7; TRBD2 aligns across 7 bases. CDR1 MNHEY and CDR2 SVGAGI come from the germline V gene. This CDR3 is 14 amino acids long. J lost 6 bases, V lost 6 bases, and 11 bases had no gene match. The CDR3 sequence: CASRKAGIQGEQYF. The CDR3 DNA follows: TGTGCCAGCAGGAAAGCGGGAATCCAAGGCGAGCAGTACTTC.

This chain uses TRBV5-1 with TRBJ2-7, with D perhaps TRBD2 (5 bases). There are 14 residues in the CDR3. Germline CDR1 reads SGHRS; CDR2 reads YFSETQ. With 6 bases removed from V and 5 bases from J, the gap between germline ends came to 18 bases. The DNA of the CDR3 is TGCGCCAGCAAAAATGAGGGAGCGCGCCACGAGCAGTACTTC. The encoded protein is CASKNEGARHEQYF.

The chain links TRBV5-1 to TRBJ2-5; D might be TRBD2 (6 bases). V was pared by 1 base and J by 5 bases, with 18 bases between. CDR3 length: 16 amino acids. Germline CDR1 is SGHRS and CDR2 is YFSETQ. The CDR3 region has the DNA TGCGCCAGCAGCTTGTTTGCGGGAAGGTTCGGGGAGACCCAGTACTTC. This codes for CASSLFAGRFGETQYF.

The chain uses TRBV25-1 and TRBJ2-5, with TRBD2 matching 7 bases. CDR3 length: 14 amino acids. CDR1 and CDR2 from the germline V gene are MGHDK and SYGVNS. V dropped 2 bases and J dropped 3; count of bases not matched to a gene: 3. This chain's CDR3 is CASSEPSGKETQYF. The CDR3 DNA sequence: TGTGCCAGCAGTGAACCTAGCGGAAAAGAGACCCAGTACTTC.

The gene calls are TRBV19 and TRBJ1-1; D is unclear. The CDR3 is 15 residues long. Germline CDR1 and CDR2: LNHDA and SQIVND (reference sequence). V lost 7 bases to trimming and J lost 0 bases, with 15 bases between them. The CDR3 protein is CASIFVAGMNTEAFF. The CDR3 DNA follows: TGTGCCAGTATTTTCGTGGCAGGAATGAACACTGAAGCTTTCTTT.